A single sample is the source of the 18 T cell receptor beta chains below, sequenced in a study of cytomegalovirus exposure and HLA in healthy donors. Both 60 Vbeta primers and 13 Jbeta primers went into the PCR. Clones were read by immunoSEQ multiplex PCR, and TCRdb kept only the in-frame ones, dropping some. Of about 190,000 clones in the sample, 81% are singletons; the top ten hold approximately 3.8%. Input material: PBMCs. The receptors here all came from a man aged 50 to 60 in good health and CMV-seronegative.

The chain joins TRBV4-3 to TRBJ2-2; D may be TRBD2 (6 bases). The CDR3 is 17 residues long. CDR1 LGHNA and CDR2 YSLEER come from the germline V gene. Trimming removed 1 base at V and 5 bases at J, with 17 bases between. CDR3 loop: CASSQARKSGVTGELFF. CDR3 nucleotides: TGCGCCAGCAGCCAAGCAAGAAAATCGGGAGTAACCGGGGAGCTGTTTTTT.

The chain has TRBV5-1 and TRBJ1-1, with 8 bases identical to TRBD1. V lost 4 bases to trimming and J lost 1 base; unmatched junction nucleotides: 9. Germline V gene sequence: CDR1 SGHRS, CDR2 YFSETQ. The CDR3 has 16 residues. CDR3 coding DNA: TGCGCCAGCAGCCGGCACTCCGGGACAGGGAACACTGAAGCTTTCTTT. Translation gives CASSRHSGTGNTEAFF.

This chain connects TRBV14 to TRBJ1-3; D call uncertain. The CDR3 extends over 16 amino acids. The germline V and J ends were trimmed by 3 bases and 2 bases, with 14 bases remaining between them. In germline, CDR1 is SGHDN, CDR2 FVKESK. The CDR3 nucleotides are TGTGCCAGCAGCCAGAGGATGGTACCTACTGGAAACACCATATATTTT. It codes for CASSQRMVPTGNTIYF.

The chain combines TRBV7-9 with TRBJ2-3; 8 bases are a match to TRBD1. The V segment lost 5 bases and the J segment 14 bases; nucleotides outside the gene matches: 9. The CDR3 spans 12 residues. The germline V gene has CDR1 SEHNR and CDR2 FQNEAQ (reference sequence). CDR3 in DNA: TGTGCCAGCAGCACAAGCGACAGGGGTGCGTATTTT. Residues: CASSTSDRGAYF.

The chain uses TRBV4-1 and TRBJ2-3; D is perhaps TRBD2 (6 bases). This CDR3 is 15 amino acids long. The germline V and J ends were trimmed by 4 bases and 4 bases, with 15 bases remaining between them. Per germline, CDR1 MGHRA and CDR2 YSYEKL. The CDR3, as DNA: TGCGCCAGCAGCCTACCGGGATGGGGGGCAGATACGCAGTATTTT. Protein product: CASSLPGWGADTQYF.

The J gene is TRBJ1-6, the V gene TRBV7-8; 9 bases are shared with TRBD1. The germline gives CDR1 SGHVS, CDR2 FQNEAQ. The CDR3 spans 18 residues. After removal of 3 bases from V and 6 bases from J, the junction contained 12 bases not matched to a gene. CDR3 region: CASSFSLRPGQGNSPLHF. CDR3 in DNA: TGTGCCAGCAGCTTTTCCCTTCGTCCGGGACAGGGTAATTCACCCCTCCACTTT.

The V gene is TRBV6-6, the J gene TRBJ2-7, with 10 positions matching TRBD1. CDR3 length: 15 residues. V was pared by 5 bases and J by 6 bases, with 10 bases of the junction left unmatched. Germline loops: CDR1 MNHNY, CDR2 SVGAGI (reference sequence). The CDR3 DNA reads as TGTGCCAGCAGTGAGCGGGACAGGGGCATGGGCGAGCAGTACTTC. Its protein product is CASSERDRGMGEQYF.

The J gene is TRBJ1-2, the V gene TRBV5-6; TRBD1 is a possible D gene (6 bases). Trimming shortened V by 1 base and J by 8 bases, and 12 bases separated the two germline ends. This CDR3 region has 13 residues. Per germline, CDR1 SGHDT and CDR2 YYEEEE. As DNA, the CDR3 is TGTGCCAGCAGCTTGAGGGGGGAGGGAGGCTACACCTTC. Protein: CASSLRGEGGYTF.

This clone was observed once. The J gene is TRBJ1-1, the V gene TRBV9; D is undetermined. CDR1 is SGDLS, CDR2 YYNGEE, per germline. The CDR3 loop spans 13 amino acids. Trimming stripped 0 bases from V and 1 base from J, with 4 bases between. The CDR3 DNA follows: TGTGCCAGCAGCGTAGGGGCGAACACTGAAGCTTTCTTT. Residues: CASSVGANTEAFF.

The chain carries TRBV2 and TRBJ1-5; D might be TRBD1 (6 bases). The V end lost 2 bases, the J end lost 2 bases, and 16 bases lay between the germline ends. This CDR3 has 17 residues. Germline V gene lookup returns CDR1 SNHLY and CDR2 FYNNEI. CDR3: CASSEPPMPGGNQPQHF. CDR3 nucleotides: TGTGCCAGCAGTGAACCCCCGATGCCAGGGGGCAATCAGCCCCAGCATTTT.

CDR3 loop: CASSLEQYYEQYF. The DNA of the CDR3 is TGTGCCAGCAGCTTGGAACAGTACTACGAGCAGTACTTC. The chain links TRBV5-6 to TRBJ2-7, with D unresolved. The CDR3 has 13 amino acids. Germline CDR1 is SGHDT and CDR2 is YYEEEE. V was trimmed by 0 bases and J by 3 bases, leaving 7 bases between them.

This clone was counted a few times. The rearrangement links TRBV5-1 to TRBJ1-2; TRBD1 might be the D (5 bases). This CDR3 region has 13 residues. Trimming took 2 bases from V and 4 from J, leaving 9 bases between them. CDR1 is SGHRS, CDR2 YFSETQ, per germline. The CDR3 bases are TGCGCCAGCAGCTTAGGGGCCGGCTATGGCTACACCTTC. Protein sequence: CASSLGAGYGYTF.

V and J are TRBV19 and TRBJ2-3; no reliable D call. This CDR3 is 14 amino acids long. V dropped 3 bases and J dropped 2 bases, with 9 bases sitting between them. CDR1 and CDR2 (germline): LNHDA, SQIVND (reference sequence). Written as DNA, the CDR3 is TGTGCCAGTAGTATGCAACTACCCACAGATACGCAGTATTTT. It is translated as CASSMQLPTDTQYF.

The chain recombines TRBV6-5 with TRBJ1-5; 9 positions match TRBD1. V lost 6 bases, J lost 3 bases, and 3 bases stayed unmatched. This CDR3 is built from 14 residues. CDR1 and CDR2 from the germline V gene are MNHEY and SVGAGI. The CDR3 DNA follows: TGTGCCAGCAGCCGACAGGGGGACAATCAGCCCCAGCATTTT. This codes for CASSRQGDNQPQHF.

The gene calls are TRBV7-2 and TRBJ1-1; the D gene is possibly TRBD1 (6 bases). The ends were cut back, 5 bases at V and 0 bases at J, with 13 bases in the middle. CDR3 length: 15 amino acids. CDR1 is SGHTA, CDR2 FQGNSA, per germline. The CDR3 nucleotides are TGTGCCAGCAGCCTGCGGGGGCAGATGAACACTGAAGCTTTCTTT. Residues: CASSLRGQMNTEAFF.

The chain combines TRBV29-1 with TRBJ2-6, with D perhaps matching TRBD1 (8 bases). CDR1 is SQVTM and CDR2 is ANQGSEA in the germline V gene. The CDR3 has 19 amino acids. Trimming took 6 bases from V and 0 from J, leaving 24 bases between them. CDR3 sequence: CSVVMGSYRGGSGANVLTF. CDR3 coding DNA: TGCAGCGTGGTGATGGGGTCTTACAGGGGGGGCTCTGGGGCCAACGTCCTGACTTTC. The full variable domain, in which reference TRBV29-1 and TRBJ2-6 provide the parts outside the CDR3, is SAVISQKPSRDICQRGTSLTIQCQVDSQVTMMFWYRQQPGQSLTLIATANQGSEATYESGFVIDKFPISRPNLTFSTLTVSNMSPEDSSIYLCSVVMGSYRGGSGANVLTFGAGSRLTVL.

This rearrangement joins TRBV5-6 to TRBJ1-2; 7 bases line up with TRBD1. Trimming cost V 10 bases and J 2 bases; bases outside gene matches: 8. CDR1 is SGHDT, CDR2 YYEEEE, per germline. The CDR3 is 13 amino acids. Here the CDR3 reads CAWGQILNYGYTF. DNA for the CDR3: TGTGCCTGGGGACAGATACTCAACTATGGCTACACCTTC.

This clone appeared once. The gene calls are TRBV7-9 and TRBJ2-1, with a weak D call TRBD2 (6 bases). Germline values: CDR1 SEHNR, CDR2 FQNEAQ (reference sequence). The CDR3 covers 17 residues. The V end lost 3 bases, the J end lost 10 bases, and 25 bases lay between the germline ends. The CDR3 is CASSFLPGLGSGREQFF. The CDR3 bases are TGTGCCAGCAGCTTCTTGCCGGGACTCGGCTCGGGTCGGGAGCAGTTCTTC.